The 11 T cell receptor beta chains below come from one sample, sequenced in a study of T cell clonality in common variable immunodeficiency. The method was immunoSEQ multiplex PCR; TCRdb's version includes in-frame clones alone and lacks a portion of them. The record shows tens of thousands of clones for this sample, with no singletons present. Sequencing input: peripheral blood mononuclear cells. All receptors come from a person aged 18 to 75 in good health.

There are many counts of this clone. The CDR3 end is not reached by the read, which stops 3 residues before it; the germline J gene fills it in. The chain recombines TRBV5-4 with TRBJ1-6; TRBD1 might be the D (6 bases). Trimming removed 4 bases at V and 7 bases at J, with 12 bases between. CDR1 and CDR2 from the germline V gene are SGHNT and YYREEE (reference sequence). The CDR3 runs to 14 residues. The CDR3 region is CASSLDRLNSPLHF. The CDR3 bases that were read are TGTGCCAGCAGCCTGGACAGACTAAATTCACCC.

This clone was seen many times. The CDR3 goes on 3 residues after the read ends, and that part is filled in from the germline J gene. This chain uses TRBV10-3 with TRBJ2-3, with 12 bases aligning to TRBD1. The CDR3 sequence is 14 residues long. Germline CDR1 is ENHRY and CDR2 is SYGVKD. Trimming removed 6 bases from V and 4 bases from J; junction bases left unmatched: 2. The CDR3 DNA, read in part, is TGTGCCATCAGGGGACAGGGGGCCCCAGATACG. Its protein is CAIRGQGAPDT. The full CDR3 sequence reads CAIRGQGAPDTQYF.

This clone was counted many times. Sequencing ends 3 residues short of the CDR3 end; the germline J gene provides the rest. V gene TRBV7-2 combines with J gene TRBJ2-4, with D possibly being TRBD1 (6 bases). V shed 5 bases and J shed 1 base, with 6 bases lying between them. The CDR3 has 13 residues. Germline assignment: CDR1 SGHTA and CDR2 FQGNSA. The covered CDR3 bases are TGTGCCAGCAGCACAGGGGCCAAAAACATT. Amino acid sequence: CASSTGAKNI. The whole CDR3 reads CASSTGAKNIQYF.

This clone was counted ten times or more. The read falls 3 residues short of the CDR3 end, and the missing part is taken from the germline J gene. The chain is built from TRBV30 and TRBJ2-7; D not certain. CDR1 and CDR2 (germline): GTSNPN, SVGIG (reference sequence). The CDR3 sequence is 13 residues long. The V and J ends lost 2 bases and 4 bases respectively, with 12 bases between them. The covered CDR3 bases are TGTGCCTGGAGTTCTAGTTCCCTTTACGAG. Protein: CAWSSSSLYE. The CDR3, in full, reads CAWSSSSLYEQYF.

At least ten counts were recorded for this clone. The read gets to within 3 residues of the CDR3 end, and the germline J gene fills in the rest. This chain connects TRBV9 to TRBJ2-3; D uncertain. Trimming took off 3 bases at V and 5 bases at J, with 16 bases between the two ends. Germline CDR1 and CDR2: SGDLS and YYNGEE. The length of the CDR3 is 15 residues. The sequenced part of the CDR3 DNA is TGTGCCAGCAGCGCAAGTACTTCTTATGGAGATACG. Its translation: CASSASTSYGDT. The full CDR3 is CASSASTSYGDTQYF.

This clone was found many times. The read stops 3 residues short of the end of the CDR3; the missing end is completed from the germline J gene. The V and J genes are TRBV5-1 and TRBJ1-5, with a weak D call TRBD1 (6 bases). V lost 4 bases to trimming and J lost 2 bases, with 16 bases between them. The CDR3 consists of 16 residues. Germline values: CDR1 SGHRS, CDR2 YFSETQ. The CDR3: CASSPTGSVGNQPQHF. Partial CDR3 DNA: TGCGCCAGCAGCCCTACAGGGTCGGTGGGCAATCAGCCC.

This clone was counted at least ten times. Germline and junction disagree at one end, which may indicate a read error. The CDR3 is cut off 3 residues early in the read; its end comes from the germline J gene. The chain recombines TRBV7-7 with TRBJ2-5, with a possible D match to TRBD2 (6 bases). This CDR3 spans 13 amino acids. Per the germline V gene, CDR1 is SSHAT and CDR2 is FNYEAQ (reference sequence). CDR3 loop: CASSRDSLETQYF. The sequenced part of the CDR3 DNA is TGTGCTAGCAGCCGGGACTCCTTGGAGACC.

At least ten counts were recorded for this clone. Partial CDR3 DNA: TGTGCCAGCACCGCGTCCAGGGGGCGAGGAAACACC. Protein sequence: CASTASRGRGNT. The complete CDR3 protein is CASTASRGRGNTIYF. The chain uses TRBV2 and TRBJ1-3; 8 nucleotides match TRBD1. The read terminates 3 residues before the CDR3 end, so the remaining end is supplied by the germline J gene. The CDR3 is 15 residues long. Germline loops: CDR1 SNHLY, CDR2 FYNNEI. V gave up 7 bases and J gave up 4 bases; unmatched junction bases: 9.

At least ten counts were recorded for this clone. The CDR3 is cut off 3 residues early in the read; its end comes from the germline J gene. This chain joins TRBV5-6 and TRBJ2-5; 8 bases are a match to TRBD1. CDR1 SGHDT and CDR2 YYEEEE come from the germline V gene. After removal of 0 bases from V and 4 bases from J, the junction contained 5 bases not matched to a gene. CDR3 size: 15 residues. The sequenced part of the CDR3 DNA is TGTGCCAGCAGCTTGGATGCAGGGGGCGCAGAGACC. This codes for CASSLDAGGAET. In full, the CDR3 is CASSLDAGGAETQYF.

This clone was observed many times. With the read ending 3 residues before the CDR3 end, the germline J gene is used to fill in that end. The rearrangement links TRBV19 to TRBJ1-5; 9 bases agree with TRBD1. With V trimmed by 8 bases and J by 1 base, 6 bases remained unmatched. The CDR3 length is 15 residues. Germline V gene sequence: CDR1 LNHDA, CDR2 SQIVND (reference sequence). CDR3 bases read: TGTGCCAGTGCAGAACAGGGGGCAAGCAATCAGCCC. Translation gives CASAEQGASNQP. The whole CDR3 protein is CASAEQGASNQPQHF.

This clone was recorded many times. The sequenced fragment ends 3 residues before the CDR3 boundary, so the rest is inferred from the germline J gene. The V gene is TRBV20-1, the J gene TRBJ2-7; D could derive from TRBD1 or TRBD2 (5 bases each). The germline gives CDR1 DFQATT, CDR2 SNEGSKA (reference sequence). This CDR3 is built from 16 residues. V lost 4 bases and J 2 bases, leaving 21 bases between the germline ends. The CDR3 loop reads CSANGRFEGLTYEQYF. The covered CDR3 bases are TGCAGTGCTAACGGCCGTTTTGAGGGGCTAACCTACGAG.